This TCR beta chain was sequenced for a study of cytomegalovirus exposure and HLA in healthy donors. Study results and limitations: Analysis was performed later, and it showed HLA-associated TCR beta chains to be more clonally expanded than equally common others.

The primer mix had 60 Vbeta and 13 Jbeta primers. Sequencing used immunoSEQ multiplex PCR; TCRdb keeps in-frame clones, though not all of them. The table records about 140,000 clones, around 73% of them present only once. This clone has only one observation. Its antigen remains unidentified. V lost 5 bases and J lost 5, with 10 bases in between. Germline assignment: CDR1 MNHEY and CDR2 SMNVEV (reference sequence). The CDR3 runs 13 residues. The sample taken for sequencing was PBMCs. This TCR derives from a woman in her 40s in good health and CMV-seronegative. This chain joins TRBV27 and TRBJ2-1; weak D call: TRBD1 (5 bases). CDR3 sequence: CASSVTGNNEQFF. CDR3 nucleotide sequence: TGTGCCAGCAGTGTAACAGGAAACAATGAGCAGTTCTTC.